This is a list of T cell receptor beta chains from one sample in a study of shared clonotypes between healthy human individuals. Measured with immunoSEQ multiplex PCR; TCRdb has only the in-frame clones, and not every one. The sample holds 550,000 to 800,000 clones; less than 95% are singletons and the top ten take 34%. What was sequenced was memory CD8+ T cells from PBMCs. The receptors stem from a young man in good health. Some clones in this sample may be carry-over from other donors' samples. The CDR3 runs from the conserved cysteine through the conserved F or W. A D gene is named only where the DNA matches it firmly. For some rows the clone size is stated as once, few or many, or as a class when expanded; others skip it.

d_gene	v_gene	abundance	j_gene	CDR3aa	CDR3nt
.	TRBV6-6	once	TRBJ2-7	CASAGRGAVEQYF	TGTGCCAGCGCTGGCCGGGGGGCGGTCGAGCAGTACTTC
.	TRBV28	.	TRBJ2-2	CASSFLGVTGELFF	TGTGCCAGCAGTTTCCTCGGGGTTACCGGGGAGCTGTTTTTT
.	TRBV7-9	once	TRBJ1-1	CASSPQSRDGNTEAFF	TGTGCCAGCAGCCCCCAGTCCCGGGACGGTAACACTGAAGCTTTCTTT
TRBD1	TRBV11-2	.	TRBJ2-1	CASSPDRDYNEQFF	TGTGCCAGCAGCCCCGACAGGGACTACAATGAGCAGTTCTTC
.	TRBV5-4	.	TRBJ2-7	CASSLVASYEQYF	TGTGCCAGCAGCTTGGTAGCAAGCTACGAGCAGTACTTC
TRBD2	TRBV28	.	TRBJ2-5	CASSFQRLALWPETQYF	TGTGCCAGCAGTTTCCAACGACTAGCGCTATGGCCAGAGACCCAGTACTTC
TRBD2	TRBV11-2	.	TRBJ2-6	CASSIPGLAGRSGANVLTF	TGTGCCAGCAGCATACCGGGACTAGCGGGCCGCTCTGGGGCCAACGTCCTGACTTTC
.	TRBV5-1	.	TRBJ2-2	CASSMNRNANTGELFF	TGTGCCAGCAGCATGAACAGGAACGCGAACACCGGGGAGCTGTTTTTT
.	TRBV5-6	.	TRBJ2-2	CASSPTVSGYTGELFF	TGTGCCAGCAGCCCCACGGTGTCAGGATACACCGGGGAGCTGTTTTTT
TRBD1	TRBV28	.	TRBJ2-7	CASRTGDTRTYEQYF	TGTGCCAGCAGAACAGGGGATACCCGAACCTACGAGCAGTACTTC
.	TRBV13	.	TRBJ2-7	CASSLLRLGGGDEQYF	TGTGCCAGCAGCTTGCTCCGACTTGGGGGAGGCGACGAGCAGTACTTC
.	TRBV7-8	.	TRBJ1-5	CASSVSLIGGPDQPQHF	TGTGCCAGCAGCGTAAGTCTTATCGGGGGCCCCGATCAGCCCCAGCATTTT
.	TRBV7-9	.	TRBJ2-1	CASSAQGNEQFF	TGTGCCAGCAGCGCCCAGGGGAATGAGCAGTTCTTC
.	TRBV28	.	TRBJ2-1	CASSRTNLYGFF	TGTGCCAGCAGTCGAACGAACTTATATGGGTTCTTC
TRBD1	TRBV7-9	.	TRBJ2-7	CASSPGTGLYEQYF	TGTGCCAGCAGCCCCGGGACAGGGCTATACGAGCAGTACTTC
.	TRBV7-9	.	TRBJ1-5	CASSPLGDQPQHF	TGTGCCAGCAGCCCACTCGGGGATCAGCCCCAGCATTTT
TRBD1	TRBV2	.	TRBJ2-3	CASSVRTGALPSTDTQYF	TGTGCCAGCAGTGTGCGGACAGGTGCCCTTCCTAGCACAGATACGCAGTATTTT
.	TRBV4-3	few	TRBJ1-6	CASSQEGRGANSPLHF	TGCGCCAGCAGCCAAGAGGGAAGGGGTGCCAATTCACCCCTCCACTTT